A selection of T cell receptor beta chains follows, all from one sample in a study of glioma-infiltrating T cells after dendritic cell vaccination. Using immunoSEQ multiplex PCR, the repertoire was profiled, and TCRdb retains in-frame clones only, with some absent. The table includes approximately 36,000 clones, 70% to 85% detected once. The sample consisted of blood, taken before dendritic cell vaccination. The receptors derive from a human donor with glioblastoma. Both conserved end residues are part of each CDR3. Each record gives: CDR3 protein, CDR3 DNA, clone size, J gene, V gene, D gene. D genes are given only for firm matches. Only part of the rows carry a size: once, few, many, or a class if the clone is expanded.

CDR3 protein: CASSLRGTGSSYNSPLHF; CDR3 DNA: TGTGCCAGCAGCCTAAGGGGAACAGGGAGCTCCTATAATTCCCCCCTCCACTTT; clone size: NA; J gene: TRBJ1-6; V gene: TRBV27; D gene: NA
CDR3 protein: CAWDRVNSPLHF; CDR3 DNA: TGTGCCTGGGACAGGGTCAATTCACCCCTCCACTTT; clone size: NA; J gene: TRBJ1-6; V gene: TRBV30; D gene: TRBD1
CDR3 protein: CSVDEGVSSFNEQFF; CDR3 DNA: TGCAGCGTTGATGAGGGGGTATCCTCCTTTAATGAGCAGTTCTTC; clone size: NA; J gene: TRBJ2-1; V gene: TRBV29-1; D gene: NA
CDR3 protein: CAWSSTSGGKLFF; CDR3 DNA: TGTGCCTGGAGTTCCACGTCAGGGGGAAAACTGTTTTTT; clone size: NA; J gene: TRBJ1-4; V gene: TRBV30; D gene: TRBD1
CDR3 protein: CSVSRGGSYGYTF; CDR3 DNA: TGCAGCGTTTCTCGAGGGGGCAGCTATGGCTACACCTTC; clone size: NA; J gene: TRBJ1-2; V gene: TRBV29-1; D gene: TRBD1
CDR3 protein: CASSPYAQGFGEKLFF; CDR3 DNA: TGTGCCAGCAGTCCCTACGCTCAGGGGTTCGGGGAAAAACTGTTTTTT; clone size: NA; J gene: TRBJ1-4; V gene: TRBV27; D gene: NA
CDR3 protein: CASSWGDFRTDTQYF; CDR3 DNA: TGCGCCAGCAGCTGGGGGGACTTTCGCACAGATACGCAGTATTTT; clone size: NA; J gene: TRBJ2-3; V gene: TRBV5-1; D gene: NA
CDR3 protein: CASSYSDSKAFF; CDR3 DNA: TGTGCCAGCAGTTACTCGGACAGTAAGGCTTTCTTT; clone size: few; J gene: TRBJ1-1; V gene: TRBV6-6; D gene: NA
CDR3 protein: CASRGGKTYEQYF; CDR3 DNA: TGTGCCAGCAGGGGCGGGAAAACCTACGAGCAGTACTTC; clone size: NA; J gene: TRBJ2-7; V gene: TRBV7-9; D gene: NA
CDR3 protein: CASNTANTGELFF; CDR3 DNA: TGTGCCAGCAATACAGCGAACACCGGGGAGCTGTTTTTT; clone size: NA; J gene: TRBJ2-2; V gene: TRBV6-5; D gene: NA
CDR3 protein: CASSSRTGGYTNEKLFF; CDR3 DNA: TGCGCCAGCAGCTCCCGGACAGGGGGTTACACTAATGAAAAACTGTTTTTT; clone size: NA; J gene: TRBJ1-4; V gene: TRBV4-3; D gene: TRBD1
CDR3 protein: CASSGSDSTETQYF; CDR3 DNA: TGTGCCAGCAGCGGATCGGACAGTACAGAGACCCAGTACTTC; clone size: NA; J gene: TRBJ2-5; V gene: TRBV9; D gene: NA
CDR3 protein: CASGGDGNTIYF; CDR3 DNA: TGTGCTAGTGGCGGGGATGGAAACACCATATATTTT; clone size: NA; J gene: TRBJ1-3; V gene: TRBV12-5; D gene: NA
CDR3 protein: CASSDSARVFNSPLHF; CDR3 DNA: TGTGCCAGCAGTGACTCCGCCAGGGTGTTTAATTCACCCCTCCACTTT; clone size: NA; J gene: TRBJ1-6; V gene: TRBV6-4; D gene: NA
CDR3 protein: CASSLELGPDRGNEQFF; CDR3 DNA: TGTGCCAGCAGCTTAGAGTTGGGGCCGGACAGGGGCAATGAGCAGTTCTTC; clone size: NA; J gene: TRBJ2-1; V gene: TRBV11-3; D gene: TRBD1